This paragraph reports one T cell receptor (beta chain). The sample originates from a study of shared clonotypes between healthy human individuals. Among the donors, all were Caucasian adults who lived in Nashville, Tennessee. The CDR3 sequence is 17 residues long. CDR1 and CDR2 from the germline V gene are LNHDA and SQIVND (reference sequence). After removal of 3 bases from V and 9 bases from J, the junction contained 11 bases not matched to a gene. Per the study methods: In the immunoSEQ data, sequences were junction-only and lacked quality scores, so filtering differed. The data were produced by immunoSEQ multiplex PCR, yet TCRdb's version contains in-frame clones alone and is incomplete. V, J and clone size were drawn from that table, and D and trimming were deduced from the DNA. The table has around 1 million clones, 70% to 85% seen once.

This TCR was recovered from a man younger than 30 in good health. The chain uses TRBV19 and TRBJ1-6; 10 nucleotides line up with TRBD1. The sequencing input was memory CD4+ T cells sorted from blood. Subset specified: CD45RA-negative fraction. This chain's CDR3 is CASSMANPGQGTSPLHF. The CDR3, as DNA: TGTGCCAGTAGTATGGCCAACCCGGGACAGGGGACTTCACCCCTCCACTTT.